These T cell receptor beta chains were read from a single sample in a study of post-analysis software for immune sequencing data. One entry per CDR3 protein, called by TCRdb with MiXCR from the PCR reads. The data hold 550,000 to 700,000 distinct CDR3 sequences, with roughly 47% observed a single time. Sequencing was carried out using blood. These receptors all stem from a girl aged 5 to 17 with multiple sclerosis. The CDR3 runs from the conserved cysteine through the conserved F or W. A D gene is named only where the DNA matches it firmly. Rows may omit the clone size; those that give it use once, few, many or a size class.

abundance | len | d_gene | j_gene | v_gene | CDR3nt | CDR3aa
few | 11 | - | TRBJ2-3 | TRBV20-1 | TGCAGTGCTAGCCAGGCAGATACGCAGTATTTT | CSASQADTQYF
- | 13 | TRBD1 | TRBJ1-2 | TRBV20-1 | TGCAGTGCTCCGACAGGGGGTGAGAAAGGCTACACCTTC | CSAPTGGEKGYTF
many | 13 | - | TRBJ2-4 | TRBV20-1 | TGCAGTGCTAGGCAGACAGAATTGGCCATTCAGTACTTC | CSARQTELAIQYF
- | 16 | TRBD2 | TRBJ2-3 | TRBV5-1 | TGCGTCAGCAGCTCTGGGACTAGCGGGGGTACAGATACGCAGTATTTT | CVSSSGTSGGTDTQYF
few | 14 | - | TRBJ2-5 | TRBV28 | TGTGCCAGCAACTCCCAAGACCCTGAAGAGACCCAGTACTTC | CASNSQDPEETQYF
few | 16 | TRBD2 | TRBJ2-7 | TRBV12-3/TRBV12-4 | TGTGCCAGCAGTTCCCGGGGGGCGGGAGGGCCGTGGTGGCAGTACTTC | CASSSRGAGGPWWQYF
- | 17 | - | TRBJ1-5 | TRBV4-1 | TGCGCCAGCAGCCAAGACAGGGTTAGCGTGGCGTATCAGCCCCAGCATTTT | CASSQDRVSVAYQPQHF
- | 16 | - | TRBJ2-1 | TRBV10-3 | TGTGCCATCAGTGAGGGGGCGGGGTTCTCCTACAATGAGCAGTTCTTC | CAISEGAGFSYNEQFF
- | 12 | - | TRBJ2-5 | TRBV5-1 | TGCGCCACCTCTAGACTGGGGGAGACCCAGTACTTC | CATSRLGETQYF
few | 15 | TRBD2 | TRBJ2-1 | TRBV6-1 | TGTGCCAGCACCTTACGGGGGGGCCGAGGCAATGAGCAGTTCTTC | CASTLRGGRGNEQFF
once | 15 | - | TRBJ2-5 | TRBV12-3/TRBV12-4 | TGTGCCAGCAGTTACGGGCCGGGATCAGGGGAGACCCAGTACTTC | CASSYGPGSGETQYF
- | 13 | TRBD1 | TRBJ1-1 | TRBV29-1 | TGCAGCGCGAAGCTCGACAGGGGGACTGAAGCTTTCTTT | CSAKLDRGTEAFF
- | 18 | TRBD2 | TRBJ2-1 | TRBV10-3 | TGTGCCATCAGTGATACCAGACTAGCGGGAGTGGGCCCAAATGAGCAGTTCTTC | CAISDTRLAGVGPNEQFF
few | 14 | - | TRBJ2-7 | TRBV6-6 | TGTGCCAGCGCCCCCCCCGGGACGCAATACGAGCAGTACTTC | CASAPPGTQYEQYF
- | 16 | TRBD2 | TRBJ2-7 | TRBV29-1 | TGCAGCGTTGAAGTTTCGTCTAGCGGGTACCCTTACGAGCAGTACTTC | CSVEVSSSGYPYEQYF
many | 15 | - | TRBJ1-2 | TRBV3-1 | TGTGCCAGCAGCCAAGTGGGGGTTTCGGACTATGGCTACACCTTC | CASSQVGVSDYGYTF
- | 14 | TRBD1 | TRBJ2-7 | TRBV25-1 | TGTGCCAGCAGTGAACCGGGACAGGGGGCAGCCCAGTACTTC | CASSEPGQGAAQYF
- | 12 | - | TRBJ1-1 | TRBV3-1 | TGTGCCAGCAGCTCTCGAGTCACTGAAGCTTTCTTT | CASSSRVTEAFF
- | 14 | - | TRBJ2-7 | TRBV5-1 | TGCGCCAGCAGCTTGAATCTCTTCATCGACGAGCAGTACTTC | CASSLNLFIDEQYF
- | 15 | - | TRBJ2-5 | TRBV7-9 | TGTGCCAGCAGCTTTAAGCCGGGAGTTCGAGAGACCCAGTACTTC | CASSFKPGVRETQYF
few | 14 | - | TRBJ2-1 | TRBV6-5 | TGTGCCAGCAGTTACTGGGACACCGTCAATGAGCAGTTCTTC | CASSYWDTVNEQFF
- | 14 | - | TRBJ2-5 | TRBV5-1 | TGCGCCAGCAGCCATGGATCTGACGGTGAGACCCAGTACTTC | CASSHGSDGETQYF
- | 14 | - | TRBJ2-7 | TRBV5-1 | TGCGCCAGCAGCTTTACCGGTCGGGATGACGAGCAGTACTTC | CASSFTGRDDEQYF
- | 12 | - | TRBJ2-7 | TRBV4-1 | TGCGCCAGCACCTCAGACAGATCCGAGCAGTACTTC | CASTSDRSEQYF
- | 18 | - | TRBJ1-5 | TRBV6-2/TRBV6-3 | TGTGCCAGCAGTTACGTGTGGGTCCAGCCTTATAGCAATCAGCCCCAGCATTTT | CASSYVWVQPYSNQPQHF
few | 13 | - | TRBJ1-6 | TRBV10-3 | TGTGCCAGCTCCGATTCCTATAATTCACCCCTCCACTTT | CASSDSYNSPLHF
few | 14 | - | TRBJ2-5 | TRBV12-3/TRBV12-4 | TGTGCCAGCAGTGTAGGGACCGCCCAAGAGACCCAGTACTTC | CASSVGTAQETQYF
- | 16 | - | TRBJ2-3 | TRBV10-2 | TGCGCCAGCAGGAAGGGGCAGGGGAGGAGCACAGATACGCAGTATTTT | CASRKGQGRSTDTQYF
- | 12 | - | TRBJ1-5 | TRBV30 | TGTGCCTGGAGCGACGTGAATCAGCCCCAGCATTTT | CAWSDVNQPQHF
- | 13 | - | TRBJ1-2 | TRBV7-2 | TGTGCCAGCAGCTTAGCGGTATTCTATGGCTACACCTTC | CASSLAVFYGYTF